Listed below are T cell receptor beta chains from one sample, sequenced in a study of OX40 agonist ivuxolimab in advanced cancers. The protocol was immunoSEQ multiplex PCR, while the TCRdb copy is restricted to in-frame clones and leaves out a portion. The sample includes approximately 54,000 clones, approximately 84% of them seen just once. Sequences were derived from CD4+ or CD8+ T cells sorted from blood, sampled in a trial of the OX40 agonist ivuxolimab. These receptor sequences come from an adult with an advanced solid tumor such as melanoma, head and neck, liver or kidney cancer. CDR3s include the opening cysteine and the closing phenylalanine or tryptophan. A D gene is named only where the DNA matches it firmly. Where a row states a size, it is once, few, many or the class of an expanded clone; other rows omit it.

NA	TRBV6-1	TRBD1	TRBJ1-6	TGTGCCAGCAGTGAGAGGGGGCATAATTCACCCCTCCACTTT	CASSERGHNSPLHF
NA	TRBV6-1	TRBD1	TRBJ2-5	TGTGCCAGCAGTGAAGCGGCAGGGGGTCCTATCACGCAAGAGACCCAGTACTTC	CASSEAAGGPITQETQYF
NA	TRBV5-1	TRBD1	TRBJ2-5	TGCGCCAGCAGTCGGGACAGAGTACAAGAGACCCAGTACTTC	CASSRDRVQETQYF
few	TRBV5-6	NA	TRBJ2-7	TGTGCCAGCAGCGGCGGGGGCACACCTATCCCCTACGAGCAGTACTTC	CASSGGGTPIPYEQYF
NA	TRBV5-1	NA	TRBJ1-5	TGCGCCAGCAGACCCGGTGCAGACCTAAATCAGCCCCAGCATTTT	CASRPGADLNQPQHF
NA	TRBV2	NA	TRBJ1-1	TGTGCCAGCAGTGGGTTCGGAGGGGCCAACACTGAAGCTTTCTTT	CASSGFGGANTEAFF
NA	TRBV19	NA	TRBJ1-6	TGTGCCAGTAGGGGGGCTGTAGATTCACCCCTCCACTTT	CASRGAVDSPLHF
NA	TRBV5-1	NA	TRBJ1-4	TGCGCCAGCAGCTTGGACGGTGCAACTAATGAAAAACTGTTTTTT	CASSLDGATNEKLFF
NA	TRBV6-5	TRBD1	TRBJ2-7	TGTGCCAGCAGCCCCACCGGACAGGGCCTCTACGAGCAGTACTTC	CASSPTGQGLYEQYF
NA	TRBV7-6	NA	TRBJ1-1	TGTGCCAGCACCCCCGTGTCGGCGGGGGCGCCGACTGAAGCTTTCTTT	CASTPVSAGAPTEAFF
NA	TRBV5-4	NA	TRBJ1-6	TGTGCCAGCAGCTTTGGCAGGGGTAATTCACCCCTCCACTTT	CASSFGRGNSPLHF
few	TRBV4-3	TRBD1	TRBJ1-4	TGCGCCAGCAGCCAAGCCCGGGACAGGGGGAATGAAAAACTGTTTTTT	CASSQARDRGNEKLFF
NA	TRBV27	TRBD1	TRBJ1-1	TGTGCCAGCAGGATCGACAGGGTGGTTGGAGCTTTCTTT	CASRIDRVVGAFF
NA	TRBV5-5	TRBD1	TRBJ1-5	TGTGCCAGCAGCTTGGGCGTGACAGGGAATCAGCCCCAGCATTTT	CASSLGVTGNQPQHF
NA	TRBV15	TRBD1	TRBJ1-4	TGTGCCACCAGCAGAGAATACAGGGGTGGGGAAAAACTGTTTTTT	CATSREYRGGEKLFF
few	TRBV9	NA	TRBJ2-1	TGTGCCAGCAGCGTAGGACTAGGAGGATACAATGAGCAGTTCTTC	CASSVGLGGYNEQFF
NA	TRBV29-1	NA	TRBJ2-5	TGCAGCGCGGGGGTGTCCCAAGAGACCCAGTACTTC	CSAGVSQETQYF
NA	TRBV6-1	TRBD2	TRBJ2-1	TGTGCCAGCAGTGAACCCCTAGCGGGGGGGAGCTCCTACAATGAGCAGTTCTTC	CASSEPLAGGSSYNEQFF
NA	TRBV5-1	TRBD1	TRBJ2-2	TGCGCCAGCAGCTCAGGGGGCTTGAGCACCGGGGAGCTGTTTTTT	CASSSGGLSTGELFF
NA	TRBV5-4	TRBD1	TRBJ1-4	TGTGCCAGCAGGAATGGACAGGGGGCGCAGAAACTGTTTTTT	CASRNGQGAQKLFF
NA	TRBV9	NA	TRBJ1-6	TGTGCCAGCAGCGGAACGACGGGTGGGAATTCACCCCTCCACTTT	CASSGTTGGNSPLHF
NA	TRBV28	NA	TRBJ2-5	TGTGCCAGCAGTCTTCCAGGGGCGCAAGAGACCCAGTACTTC	CASSLPGAQETQYF
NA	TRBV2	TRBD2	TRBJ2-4	TGTGCCAGCAGTAGTCTTAGCGGGGGGGCCGCCAAAAACATTCAGTACTTC	CASSSLSGGAAKNIQYF
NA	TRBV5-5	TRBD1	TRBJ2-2	TGTGCCAGCAGTTTCACAGGGGGAGGCGGGGAGCTGTTTTTT	CASSFTGGGGELFF
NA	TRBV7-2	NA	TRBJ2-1	TGTGCCAGCAGCCACCGTGGGATGGGAGTGGCCACCAATGAGCAGTTCTTC	CASSHRGMGVATNEQFF
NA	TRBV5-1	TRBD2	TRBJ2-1	TGCGCCAGCAGCCCCTTAGCGGGGGGGCTCTACAATGAGCAGTTCTTC	CASSPLAGGLYNEQFF
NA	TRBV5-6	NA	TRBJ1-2	TGTGCCAGCAGCCCCGGCCTGGAGGGCTACACCTTC	CASSPGLEGYTF
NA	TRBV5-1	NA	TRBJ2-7	TGCGCCAGCTCCGGCCGGGCCGACGAGCAGTACTTC	CASSGRADEQYF
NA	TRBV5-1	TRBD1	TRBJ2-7	TGCGCCAGCAGCAATACAGGGGGCAACTACGAGCAGTACTTC	CASSNTGGNYEQYF
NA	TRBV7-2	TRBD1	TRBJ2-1	TGTGCCAGCAGCTGGGGGACAGGCTCCTACAATGAGCAGTTCTTC	CASSWGTGSYNEQFF
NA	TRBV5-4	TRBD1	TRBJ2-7	TGTGCCAGCAGCTTGGCGCAGACAGGGCCCTACGAGCAGTACTTC	CASSLAQTGPYEQYF
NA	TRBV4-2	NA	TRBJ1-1	TGTGCCAGCAGCCGATTGGGACTACCGGAGGGAGCTTTCTTT	CASSRLGLPEGAFF
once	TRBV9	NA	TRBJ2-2	TGTGCCAGCAGCGTAGGGACGGGGGGCCTCCAGGCGAACACCGGGGAGCTGTTTTTT	CASSVGTGGLQANTGELFF
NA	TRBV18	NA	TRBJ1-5	TGTGCCAGCTCACCGATGCTAGTAAATAGCAATCAGCCCCAGCATTTT	CASSPMLVNSNQPQHF
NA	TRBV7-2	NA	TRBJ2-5	TGTGCCAGCAGCCCAGGACCCCTGGAAACCCAGTACTTC	CASSPGPLETQYF
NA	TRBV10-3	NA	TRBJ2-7	TGTGCCATCAGTGAGTTGACAGAGGGCGAGCAGTACTTC	CAISELTEGEQYF
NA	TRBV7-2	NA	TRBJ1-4	TGTGCCAGCAGCCCCGGTGGGAGTCGGGAAAAACTGTTTTTT	CASSPGGSREKLFF
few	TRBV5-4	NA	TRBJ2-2	TGTGCCAGCAGCTTGGAGCCCACGCCGGTATCCGGGGAGCTGTTTTTT	CASSLEPTPVSGELFF
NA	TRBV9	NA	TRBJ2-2	TGTGCCAGCAGCGTGGGACCCAACACCGGGGAGCTGTTTTTT	CASSVGPNTGELFF
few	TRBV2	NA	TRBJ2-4	TGTGCCAGCAGTGCGGAGGGGCTAGCCAAAAACATTCAGTACTTC	CASSAEGLAKNIQYF
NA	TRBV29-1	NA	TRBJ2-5	TGCAGCGTTGATAGGTGGCCGGGGGAGACCCAGTACTTC	CSVDRWPGETQYF
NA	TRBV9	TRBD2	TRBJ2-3	TGTGCCAGCAGCGTAGCTACTAGCGGGGTCACAGATACGCAGTATTTT	CASSVATSGVTDTQYF
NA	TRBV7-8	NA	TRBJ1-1	TGTGCCAGCAGCCTCTCGAGCACTGAAGCTTTCTTT	CASSLSSTEAFF
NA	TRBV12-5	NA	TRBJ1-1	TGTGCTAGTGGCCCCGCCGGGGGGCCGATGAACACTGAAGCTTTCTTT	CASGPAGGPMNTEAFF
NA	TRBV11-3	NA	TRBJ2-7	TGTGCCAGCAGCTTTAGGGGCGAGCAGTACTTC	CASSFRGEQYF
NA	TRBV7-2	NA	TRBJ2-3	TGTGCCAGCAGCTTAGGGTTAGTGGGCACAGATACGCAGTATTTT	CASSLGLVGTDTQYF
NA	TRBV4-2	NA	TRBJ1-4	TGTGCCAGCAGCCAAGGAGTCAGGGAAGGGGATAAAAGTGAAAAACTGTTTTTT	CASSQGVREGDKSEKLFF
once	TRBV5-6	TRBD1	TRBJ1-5	TGTGCCAGCAGCCAGGGGGTGGGCAAAAATCAGCCCCAGCATTTT	CASSQGVGKNQPQHF
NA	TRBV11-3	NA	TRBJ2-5	TGTGCCAGCAGCTTAGGGACACAAGAGACCCAGTACTTC	CASSLGTQETQYF
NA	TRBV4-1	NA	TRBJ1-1	TGCGCCAGCAGCCGGAACACGTCAAGGGGATCGAACACTGAAGCTTTCTTT	CASSRNTSRGSNTEAFF
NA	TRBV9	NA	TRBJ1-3	TGTGCCAGCAGCGTAGACCCAGGGCTCGGAAACACCATATATTTT	CASSVDPGLGNTIYF
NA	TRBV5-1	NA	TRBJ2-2	TGCGCCAGCAGCTTGGGGTCCGGGGAGCTGTTTTTT	CASSLGSGELFF
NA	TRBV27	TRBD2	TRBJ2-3	TGTGCCAGCAGTTTAAGCGGGGCCACAGATACGCAGTATTTT	CASSLSGATDTQYF
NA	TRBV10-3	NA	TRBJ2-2	TGTGCCATCAGTGGTTCGGGGAACGGGACCGGGGAGCTGTTTTTT	CAISGSGNGTGELFF
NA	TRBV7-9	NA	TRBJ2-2	TGTGCCAGCAGCCCCCGGATCGGGGCGGTCCTCGGGGAGCTGTTTTTT	CASSPRIGAVLGELFF